This record covers a single TCR beta chain. What it recognizes is unknown. Healthy donors of bone marrow made up the group. This sample stems from a study of cytomegalovirus exposure and HLA in healthy donors. Study in general: Earlier findings included more than 95 million unique TCR beta sequences obtained from about 179 million T cells. Study observations and caveats: A later analysis showed that HLA-associated TCR beta chains had undergone more clonal expansion than equally common others. The study labeled approximately 150 TCR beta chains cytomegalovirus-associated.

The CDR3 covers 15 residues. Trimming cost V 1 base and J 6 bases, with 16 bases left between them. Germline CDR1 is SGHRS and CDR2 is YFSETQ. PCR amplification relied on 60 Vbeta primers (plus 13 Jbeta primers). TCRdb keeps only in-frame clones here, not all; method: immunoSEQ multiplex PCR. Here the sample spans approximately 100,000 clones, 76% being singletons. The clonotype originates from a woman in her thirties or forties in good health and CMV-seropositive. Sequencing was carried out using PBMCs. The genes are TRBV5-1 and TRBJ1-1, with D maybe TRBD1 (5 bases). CDR3 residues: CASSLSGGGWAEAFF. The DNA of the CDR3 is TGCGCCAGCAGCTTGAGTGGTGGGGGGTGGGCTGAAGCTTTCTTT.